Listed below are T cell receptor beta chains from one sample, sequenced in a study of blood T cell repertoires in COVID-19. Assay used: immunoSEQ multiplex PCR; TCRdb lists only in-frame clones, some missing. The sample has 170,000 or so clones, nearly 90% seen once. The specimen was peripheral blood. Every receptor here comes from a man in his late teens or twenties who had recovered from COVID-19. Each CDR3 is given with its conserved first and last residue. D genes are given only for firm matches. Only some rows state a clone size, as once, few, many or a class for expanded clones.

d_call	clone_size	v_call	j_call	cdr3_nt	cdr3_aa
-	-	TRBV6-2/TRBV6-3	TRBJ1-4	TGTGCCAGCAGTTACCCCTTGGACAGACCAGGCGATGAAAAACTGTTTTTT	CASSYPLDRPGDEKLFF
-	-	TRBV2	TRBJ2-3	TGTGCCAGCAGTACAGACAGCACCCACACAGATACGCAGTATTTT	CASSTDSTHTDTQYF
TRBD1	-	TRBV7-8	TRBJ1-6	TGTGCCAGCAGCGCCAGACAGGGTCCTCATTCACCCCTCCACTTT	CASSARQGPHSPLHF
TRBD1	once	TRBV11-2	TRBJ1-2	TGTGCCAGCAGCTTAGTGGGGACAGAGGGTGGCTACACCTTC	CASSLVGTEGGYTF
-	-	TRBV6-6	TRBJ2-7	TGTGCCAGCAGCTCAGGGAACGAGCAGTACTTC	CASSSGNEQYF
TRBD1	-	TRBV5-8	TRBJ1-2	TGTGCCAGCAGCTTGGCCCGACAGGGAGTGGAAGGCTACACCTTC	CASSLARQGVEGYTF
-	-	TRBV5-1	TRBJ2-3	TGCGCCAGCAGTGTGGGGTCTTCGACGGGGGATACGCAGTATTTT	CASSVGSSTGDTQYF
-	-	TRBV4-2	TRBJ1-2	TGTGCCAGCAGCCAAGGGACCGCAGCGGACACCTTC	CASSQGTAADTF
-	-	TRBV4-3	TRBJ1-1	TGCGCCAGCAGCCAAGCGGAGGGGCTGAACACTGAAGCTTTCTTT	CASSQAEGLNTEAFF
TRBD1	-	TRBV20-1	TRBJ1-2	TGCAGTGCTAGTCATGGACAGGGTTTTGGCTACACCTTC	CSASHGQGFGYTF
-	-	TRBV6-2/TRBV6-3	TRBJ2-3	TGTGCCAGCAGTTACGGAGGGATAGATACGCAGTATTTT	CASSYGGIDTQYF
-	-	TRBV7-2	TRBJ2-3	TGTGCCAGCAGCTTTGGGCTCAGGGATACGCAGTATTTT	CASSFGLRDTQYF
-	-	TRBV28	TRBJ2-6	TGTGCCAGCAGCCAAACACCCTCTGGGGCCAACGTCCTGACTTTC	CASSQTPSGANVLTF
-	-	TRBV29-1	TRBJ2-5	TGCAGCGCGAGCCAGGGAACAGAGACCCAGTACTTC	CSASQGTETQYF
TRBD1	-	TRBV5-7	TRBJ2-7	TGTGCCAGCAGCGGGACAGCCCGTCGGTTTAGGGAGCAGTACTTC	CASSGTARRFREQYF
TRBD2	-	TRBV19	TRBJ2-1	TGTGCCAGTAAAGGACTAGATAACTACAATGAGCAGTTCTTC	CASKGLDNYNEQFF
-	few	TRBV27	TRBJ1-1	TGTGCCAGCAGCTCCCCTCAGCCGACTGGGGAAGCTTTCTTT	CASSSPQPTGEAFF
TRBD2	-	TRBV4-2	TRBJ2-1	TGTGCCAGCAGCCAAGCGGGACTAGCGGGAGGGTTAAATGAGCAGTTCTTC	CASSQAGLAGGLNEQFF
-	once	TRBV6-2/TRBV6-3	TRBJ1-2	TGTGCCAGCAGTTACGACAGCAACTATGGCTACACCTTC	CASSYDSNYGYTF
TRBD2	-	TRBV9	TRBJ2-2	TGTGCCAGCAGCCCCGGTGGGCTAGCGGGATTAGGAGCCGGGGAGCTGTTTTTT	CASSPGGLAGLGAGELFF
TRBD1	-	TRBV7-2	TRBJ2-7	TGTGCCAGCAGCTTGGGGACAGATAACTTTATTTACGAGCAGTACTTC	CASSLGTDNFIYEQYF
TRBD1	-	TRBV9	TRBJ2-7	TGTGCCAGCAGCGTAGCGGGTAGTGGACAGGGTTCCTACGAGCAGTACTTC	CASSVAGSGQGSYEQYF
-	once	TRBV3-1/TRBV3-2	TRBJ2-1	TGTGCCAGCAGCCCGGGAGAGGGTCGAGCCAATGAGCAGTTCTTC	CASSPGEGRANEQFF
-	-	TRBV5-1	TRBJ2-4	TGCGCCAGCAGCTTGGGACAAACCAAAAACATTCAGTACTTC	CASSLGQTKNIQYF
-	-	TRBV14	TRBJ2-7	TGTGCCAGCAGTCTGAGTCCACAGGGTTCCTACGAGCAGTACTTC	CASSLSPQGSYEQYF
-	-	TRBV6-2/TRBV6-3	TRBJ1-1	TGTGCCAGCAGTTACCCCCTTCTGACAGGTCGCACTGAAGCTTTCTTT	CASSYPLLTGRTEAFF
TRBD1	-	TRBV2	TRBJ2-6	TGTGCCAGCAGTGGACAGGGAGCTGGCTCTGGGGCCAACGTCCTGACTTTC	CASSGQGAGSGANVLTF
-	-	TRBV4-2	TRBJ1-1	TGTGCCAGCAGCCAAGATGGGAAGCGGGGTGAAGCTTTCTTT	CASSQDGKRGEAFF
TRBD2	-	TRBV11-3	TRBJ2-1	TGTGCCAGCAGCTCGGGAGGGCCAAGCTCCTACAATGAGCAGTTCTTC	CASSSGGPSSYNEQFF
TRBD2	-	TRBV2	TRBJ2-2	TGTGCCACTGGGACTAGCGGTAACACCGGGGAGCTGTTTTTT	CATGTSGNTGELFF
-	-	TRBV2	TRBJ1-1	TGTGCCAGCAGTGAAGATTGGGGCAGGCGGGCTTTCTTT	CASSEDWGRRAFF
-	-	TRBV27	TRBJ1-5	TGTGCCAGCAGTTTAGGAGACCCATATAGCAATCAGCCCCAGCATTTT	CASSLGDPYSNQPQHF
-	-	TRBV7-6	TRBJ2-2	TGTGCCAGCAGCTTAAGGACAGATTTTGATGGGGAGCTGTTTTTT	CASSLRTDFDGELFF
TRBD1	-	TRBV6-5	TRBJ1-1	TGTGCCAGCAGGGGGACAGCAGAGAACACTGAAGCTTTCTTT	CASRGTAENTEAFF
TRBD1	-	TRBV10-1	TRBJ2-5	TGCGCCAGCAGTGACCCCGAGGACAGGGGAGGGCAAGAGACCCAGTACTTC	CASSDPEDRGGQETQYF
TRBD2	-	TRBV28	TRBJ2-5	TGTGCCAGCAGTTATGGGCGGGGAGGGCCTGCTCGTGGAGAGACCCAGTACTTC	CASSYGRGGPARGETQYF
TRBD2	-	TRBV7-6	TRBJ2-5	TGTGCCAGCAGCTCGGGACTAGCGGAGCAAGAGACCCAGTACTTC	CASSSGLAEQETQYF
-	-	TRBV28	TRBJ2-3	TGTGCCAGCAGTGTACAAAGCACAGATACGCAGTATTTT	CASSVQSTDTQYF
-	-	TRBV9	TRBJ2-2	TGTGCCAGCAGCGTTAGTGGTCCCAACACCGGGGAGCTGTTTTTT	CASSVSGPNTGELFF
TRBD2	-	TRBV2	TRBJ2-3	TGTGCCAGCAGTGTCTCACTAGCGGGAGACACAGATACGCAGTATTTT	CASSVSLAGDTDTQYF
-	-	TRBV6-5	TRBJ2-1	TGTGCCAGCAGTTATGACTTTAGCTCCTACAATGAGCAGTTCTTC	CASSYDFSSYNEQFF
TRBD2	-	TRBV24-1	TRBJ2-1	TGTGCCACCAGTGATCGTTCTAGCGGGAGAGATGAGCAGTTCTTC	CATSDRSSGRDEQFF
TRBD2	-	TRBV19	TRBJ2-1	TGTGCCAGTAATGGCGGGAGCTCCTTCTACAATGAGCAGTTCTTC	CASNGGSSFYNEQFF
TRBD2	-	TRBV27	TRBJ2-1	TGTGCCAGCAGCATAGCGGGGGGTATCTACAATGAGCAGTTCTTC	CASSIAGGIYNEQFF
-	-	TRBV6-5	TRBJ1-1	TGTGCCAGCAGAAAAAACCACAGGGATGAAGCTTTCTTT	CASRKNHRDEAFF
-	-	TRBV4-3	TRBJ2-1	TGCGCCAGCAGCCAAGCCGGGTTTCAAGTTGAGCAGTTCTTC	CASSQAGFQVEQFF
-	-	TRBV11-2	TRBJ1-4	TGTGCCAGCAGTGGAGGACCGTGGAAACTGTTTTTT	CASSGGPWKLFF
TRBD1	-	TRBV5-6	TRBJ1-2	TGTGCCAGCAGCGGCTGGGACAGGGAGCCCTATGGCTACACCTTC	CASSGWDREPYGYTF
TRBD2	once	TRBV6-5	TRBJ2-1	TGTGCCAGCAGTTACAATGGGGTAGCGGGATACAATGAGCAGTTCTTC	CASSYNGVAGYNEQFF
-	-	TRBV6-6	TRBJ2-7	TGTGCCAGCAGTCCTTCGGCGGGGCAGGGGGGTCGCTACGAGCAGTACTTC	CASSPSAGQGGRYEQYF
-	-	TRBV13	TRBJ2-1	TGTGCCAAACCGCACTTAGCGGCCTCCTACAATGAGCAGTTCTTC	CAKPHLAASYNEQFF
-	-	TRBV5-4	TRBJ2-5	TGTGCCAGCAGCTTGGGAGCTGGACGGACTAAACAAGAGACCCAGTACTTC	CASSLGAGRTKQETQYF
TRBD2	-	TRBV2	TRBJ2-1	TGTGCCAGCTGTGCTAGCGGGAGAGGGAGGAACAATGAGCAGTTCTTC	CASCASGRGRNNEQFF